This T cell receptor beta chain emerged from a study of blood T cell repertoires in COVID-19 (dated by TCRdb to about 2020). Regarding the complete study: The collaborator samples originated in the United States, Italy and Spain and spanned the acute and convalescent phases of COVID-19. The prospective study material was composed of cDNA or gDNA derived from T cells, B-cell-depleted T cells, or PBMCs. Subjects who had been exposed to COVID-19, were actively infected with it, or had recovered from it provided the deeply sampled blood TCRbeta repertoires that made up the dataset. The repertoires were made available in a free public database intended to serve as a resource for research on the immune response to SARS-CoV-2. The samples were drawn from the first 160 participants of the ongoing ImmuneRACE study and from over 950 subjects provided by 6 global collaborators. The sample metadata nearly always contained a de-identified subject ID, COVID-19 status, age in years and sex. Where HLA class I and class II types were available, the types were taken from metadata supplied by the sample provider, not from assay-based typing.

At one collaborating source in Seattle, patients were enrolled during active infection and were followed longitudinally through the course of disease. Whole blood was collected in K2EDTA tubes by collaborating institutions according to the institutions' own protocols. For TCRbeta analysis, collaborators shipped samples as frozen whole blood, isolated PBMCs, or DNA extracted from either of those sample types. The immunoSEQ Assay, a bias-controlled multiplex PCR, was used to amplify TCRbeta CDR3 regions from genomic DNA. Per the authors' processing: The number of nucleated cells in each sample was estimated by amplification of reference gene primers within the assay. To quantify the absolute abundance of each unique TCRbeta CDR3 rearrangement, sequence reads were collapsed and filtered. Productive Simpson clonality was computed per sample as the square root of Simpson's diversity index over productive rearrangements. The source is immuneACCESS, and TCRdb retained only in-frame sequences with V and J called. Part of the clones is not carried over; for the studies checked, unresolved V genes explain less than half of this, and the remainder is unexplained. V and J calls and clone size come straight from that table; D and trimming were deduced from the DNA. Recorded for this sample are about 300,000 clones; over 85% of them occurred a single time. The biggest ten clones account for 1.5% to 2% of the sample.

Concerning this clone itself: This receptor's antigen is unknown. Base quality data are lacking; no much larger clone is found one base away.

Overall study outcomes, separate from this receptor: Clinical and demographic metadata were provided uncurated, with the amount varying by source and participant.

Deletion took 8 bases off V and 0 bases off J, with a span of 14 bases between the germline ends. The CDR3 numbers 15 residues from cysteine through phenylalanine. Just the 45-base CDR3 DNA is kept, in frame starting at base 1. From a lookup of the germline V gene (reference sequence), CDR1 and CDR2 are LNHDA and SQIVND. Sequencing input: peripheral blood. The chain joins TRBV19 to TRBJ1-5; too little of a D gene remains to name it. The receptor comes from a woman under 40 with COVID-19, enrolled during active disease. The DNA sequence is given as TGTGCCAGTTGCCTCCGGGGTAATAGCAATCAGCCCCAGCATTTT. Translated, this gives CASCLRGNSNQPQHF.